Listed here is a single TCR beta chain. What this receptor recognizes is not known. No base-level quality is on record; no much larger clone is a single base apart. These data belong to a study of naive CD8 T cells in extremely preterm neonates (dated by TCRdb to the late 2010s). The study in broad terms: The abstract gives the adult participants' age range as 25-50 years, whereas the methods give 20-50 years. The study compared the TCRbeta CDR3 repertoires of sorted naive CD8+ T cells among four age groups: extremely preterm neonates, term neonates, young children and adults.

Here is what the overall study found, with its caveats: Compared with all other age groups, preterm neonates showed significantly lower iChao1 richness (p < 0.05) along with an even clone distribution, indicating a less rich repertoire. Compared with the older groups, preterm CDR3s were shorter and closer to germline, carrying fewer N additions and showing less junctional trimming. A small sample size and variable productive template counts among preterm samples were noted by the authors as limitations. A larger fraction of CDR3 nucleotide sequences was shared among preterm neonates (2.7%) than among term neonates (roughly 0.4%), young children (around 0.03%) and adults (approximately 0.01%). To track T cell development within individuals, the authors urged prospective longitudinal studies of preterm and term neonates.

Peripheral blood was donated by five healthy children aged roughly 15-56 months who were having elective routine surgery, plus five healthy nonsmoking adults. A FACSAria III cell sorter was used to sort live, Annexin V-negative naive CD8+ T cells (CD3+CD8+CD45RA+CCR7+). Each sample yielded roughly 19,000 to 110,000 sorted naive CD8+ T cells. Ficoll-Paque density gradient centrifugation of diluted blood was used to isolate mononuclear cells. Before sorting, mononuclear cells were cryopreserved in roughly 10% DMSO with around 90% FBS and kept in long-term storage at -150 degrees C. After thawing, the cells were stained with Annexin V and with antibodies against CD3, CD8, CCR7 and CD45RA. The DNeasy Blood and Tissue Kit was used to extract genomic DNA from sorted cell pellets that had been snap-frozen. A two-step, bias-controlled multiplex PCR was used to amplify TCRbeta CDR3 regions from genomic DNA. The multiplex PCR used primers specific for every TRBV and TRBJ gene segment. The immunoSEQ Assay was used to generate TCRbeta repertoire data. As for the authors' bioinformatics: To merge closely related sequences, reads went through filtering and clustering using a relative-frequency ratio and a modified nearest-neighbor algorithm. IMGT annotation was followed for the assignment of V, D and J genes to CDR3 sequences. Template counts were corrected for PCR amplification bias by normalization and were quantified against synthetic TCR CDR3 analog sequences. Only unique productive sequences, defined as in-frame CDR3 sequences without stop codons, were included in the analyses. Clonality, defined as 1 minus Pielou's evenness, and iChao1 richness were computed with the immunoSEQ Analyzer software. Depending on the Shapiro-Wilk normality results, either Student's t-test or a non-parametric test was run in JMP for statistical testing. Imported from immuneACCESS, the table was reduced by TCRdb to in-frame sequences with V and J called. These copies leave out some clones; in studies compared against another copy, an unresolved V gene accounts for under half, and the cause of the remainder is not known. The DNA was the basis for D and trimming; V, J and clone size are from that table. The sample table shows a few thousand clones, and around 97% are seen once. The ten largest clonotypes hold 0.38% of the sample.

Between the V and J ends, shortened by 1 base and 4 bases respectively, the junction contains 12 bases. Including the terminal cysteine and phenylalanine, the CDR3 comprises 15 residues. The DNA shown is the 45-base CDR3, in frame from base 1. The germline V gene (reference sequence) gives CDR1 as LNHDA and CDR2 as SQIVND. The receptor's source is a human donor in good health. Source material: naive CD8+ T cells from blood. Recombination joined TRBV19 with TRBJ2-3; confidence is insufficient to name the D gene. The CDR3 sequence is CASSIVGIRSDTQYF. The DNA sequence reads TGTGCCAGTAGTATAGTGGGCATTCGGTCAGATACGCAGTATTTT.